The T cell receptor (beta chain) under discussion was sequenced for a study of blood T cell repertoires in COVID-19. Study as a whole: Some COVID-19 samples were acute and others convalescent; all came from the United States, Italy and Spain. T cells, B-cell-depleted T cells, or PBMCs provided the cDNA or gDNA that served as material.

The germline V and J ends were trimmed by 3 bases and 2 bases, with 12 bases remaining between them. Looked up from germline, CDR1 is DFQATT and CDR2 is SNEGSKA (reference sequence). The CDR3 is made up of 14 amino acids. Repertoires were generated with immunoSEQ multiplex PCR, while TCRdb's copy carries only in-frame clones and drops some. The sample carries hundreds of thousands of clones, roughly 87% recorded once. Individuals aged about 18 to 90 years were recruited from around 22 US areas. Cohort 3 donors counted as recovered after two negative PCRs, clearance, or resolved symptoms. The clonotype originates from a woman in her 30s who had recovered from COVID-19. The sequencing sample was made of PBMCs or T cells enriched from blood (not recorded which). This chain joins TRBV20-1 and TRBJ2-3; the D is unclear. CDR3 sequence reads: CSASNSLYTDTQYF. Here the CDR3 DNA reads TGCAGTGCTAGTAACAGTCTTTACACAGATACGCAGTATTTT.